Here is one T cell receptor beta chain with its context. The target antigen is unknown. These data belong to a study of blood T cells in healthy people across ages. Alongside a J-beta primer mix, a sample-barcoded 5' primer served in a second PCR lasting roughly 7 to 11 cycles. Per-sample output comprised a minimum of 3 million paired-end reads containing CDR3. TCRdb re-analysed the 5' RACE reads in MiXCR, keeping a single row per CDR3 protein. The sample lists about 1,500,000 distinct CDR3 sequences, around 39% occurring once. Regarding the study as a whole: No one knew whether donors had CMV, which possibly confounded expanded clonotype changes.

The CDR3 length is 13 residues. Germline V gene lookup returns CDR1 LNHDA and CDR2 SQIVND (reference sequence). Trimming at V came to 8 bases and at J to 5 bases, leaving 3 bases not matched to a gene. The chain links TRBV19 to TRBJ1-5, with TRBD1 matching 10 bases. Material: blood. The source is a woman aged 18 to 35 in good health. CDR3 sequence reads: CASSDRGHQPQHF. In DNA form, the CDR3 reads TGTGCCAGTTCCGACAGGGGGCATCAGCCCCAGCATTTT. Filled out from reference TRBV19 and TRBJ1-5, the complete variable domain reads DGGITQSPKYLFRKEGQNVTLSCEQNLNHDAMYWYRQDPGQGLRLIYYSQIVNDFQKGDIAEGYSVSREKKESFPLTVTSAQKNPTAFYLCASSDRGHQPQHFGDGTRLSIL.